This T cell receptor (beta chain) is drawn from a study of CD8 T cells in ankylosing spondylitis. V was shortened by 7 bases and J by 3 bases, with 19 bases between the two germline ends. Germline values: CDR1 MNHEY, CDR2 SVGEGT. The length of the CDR3 is 15 residues. TCRdb reprocessed the 5' RACE reads via MiXCR and lists one record per CDR3 protein. The sample includes 150,000 to 200,000 distinct CDR3 sequences, approximately 13% of them seen just once. This clonotype occurred many times. Its specificity is not known. Study conclusions and caveats: A TCR beta motif of eight or nine highly homologous variants seemed to mark ankylosing spondylitis blood. Earlier studies detected some motif variants in reactive arthritis synovial fluid and blood.

The sample taken for sequencing was blood, either unsorted or a sorted T cell fraction (not recorded which). V is TRBV6-2 or TRBV6-3 and J is TRBJ2-7; a possible D gene is TRBD2 (5 bases). The receptor's source is a female donor with ankylosing spondylitis or in good health (not recorded which). The CDR3 nucleotides read TGTGCCAGCAAAACCTCCGGGATTAGTTACTACGAGCAGTACTTC. This encodes CASKTSGISYYEQYF.